The present entry profiles one T cell receptor (beta chain) with its context. What it binds is not known. This sample stems from a study of shared clonotypes between healthy human individuals. Study-level points and caveats: Clonotype sharing levels among donors were expected to vary with sequencing depth. The donor pool, a small one, limited the genetic and exposure-history diversity represented.

This table comes from immunoSEQ multiplex PCR, and its TCRdb copy is limited to in-frame clones, with some not included. The sample shows hundreds of thousands of clones, over 65% of them seen only once. Unmatched junction bases numbered 11, after V lost 2 bases and J lost 0 bases. Germline CDR1 MDHEN, CDR2 SYDVKM. The CDR3 totals 18 residues. The TCR sequence derives from a woman aged 30 to 39 in good health. The V and J genes are TRBV28 and TRBJ2-7, with 9 positions matching TRBD1. The sample comprised memory CD4+ T cells sorted from blood. Subset in this sample: CD45RA-negative fraction. The CDR3, as DNA: TGTGCCAGCAGTTTACGGGACAGGGCTTTCCGAAGCTCCTACGAGCAGTACTTC. It codes for CASSLRDRAFRSSYEQYF.